This TCR beta chain derives from a study of shared clonotypes between healthy human individuals. Germline V lookup: CDR1 LNHDA, CDR2 SQIVND (reference sequence). V lost 6 bases and J lost 3, with 18 bases in between. The CDR3 is 15 amino acids. Assay used: immunoSEQ multiplex PCR; TCRdb lists only in-frame clones, some missing. The table includes roughly 2.5 million clones, roughly nine tenths detected once. Input material: naive CD4+ T cells sorted from blood. Subset meaning: CD45RA+ positively selected. The source is a man aged 18 to 35 in good health. The chain has TRBV19 and TRBJ2-7, with D perhaps matching TRBD2 (5 bases). The CDR3 spells CASSPQADSNYEQYF. Here the CDR3 DNA reads TGTGCCAGTAGCCCCCAAGCGGATTCTAACTACGAGCAGTACTTC. The full variable domain, with the rest looked up from reference TRBV19 and TRBJ2-7, is DGGITQSPKYLFRKEGQNVTLSCEQNLNHDAMYWYRQDPGQGLRLIYYSQIVNDFQKGDIAEGYSVSREKKESFPLTVTSAQKNPTAFYLCASSPQADSNYEQYFGPGTRLTVT.